These 30 T cell receptor beta chains were sequenced from one sample in a study of cytomegalovirus exposure and HLA in healthy donors. Clones were sequenced by immunoSEQ multiplex PCR, and TCRdb holds only the in-frame ones, with some missing. Here the sample spans under 150,000 clones, about 89% being singletons. The sample taken for sequencing was PBMCs. Receptors originate from a man aged 18 to 30 in good health and CMV-seronegative.

This chain links TRBV29-1 with TRBJ1-1; perhaps TRBD1 as D (6 bases). CDR3 length equals 13 residues. V was clipped by 1 base and J by 4 bases, with 10 bases between them. In germline, CDR1 is SQVTM, CDR2 ANQGSEA. CDR3 bases: TGCAGCGTTGAAGGGAGACAGGCCACTGAAGCTTTCTTT. The encoded protein is CSVEGRQATEAFF.

This clone has a handful of counts. The chain is built from TRBV28 and TRBJ1-2, with no clear D. V lost 5 bases and J lost 4, with 11 bases in between. The germline V gene has CDR1 MDHEN and CDR2 SYDVKM. The CDR3 spans 13 residues. The CDR3 reads CASSLSQLYGYTF. The CDR3 DNA follows: TGTGCCAGCAGTCTCTCTCAACTCTATGGCTACACCTTC.

This chain links TRBV7-9 with TRBJ1-4, with a tentative D call TRBD1 (6 bases). Germline CDR1 reads SEHNR; CDR2 reads FQNEAQ (reference sequence). The CDR3 length is 13 residues. Trimming cost V 3 bases and J 6 bases, with 8 bases left between them. Here the CDR3 reads CASSLAGDEKLFF. The CDR3 coding sequence is TGTGCCAGCAGCTTGGCAGGGGATGAAAAACTGTTTTTT.

J is TRBJ2-1 and V is TRBV5-6, with 8 bases aligning to TRBD1. This CDR3 contains 17 residues. The V gene end was trimmed by 0 bases and the J gene end by 1 base; junction bases not matched to a gene: 6. Germline V CDR1 and CDR2: SGHDT, YYEEEE. The DNA of the CDR3 is TGTGCCAGCAGCTTGGAACAGGGGGTAGGGTCCTACAATGAGCAGTTCTTC. This gives the protein CASSLEQGVGSYNEQFF.

This chain uses TRBV9 with TRBJ2-1, with TRBD2 identical over 9 bases. Unmatched junction bases numbered 9, after V lost 3 bases and J lost 8 bases. The length of the CDR3 is 15 residues. The germline CDR1 and CDR2 sequences are SGDLS and YYNGEE. The CDR3 here is CASSGPGLAGDEQFF. The CDR3 DNA reads as TGTGCCAGCAGCGGACCGGGACTAGCCGGAGATGAGCAGTTCTTC. Combining the CDR3 with reference TRBV9 and TRBJ2-1 gives the whole variable domain DSGVTQTPKHLITATGQRVTLRCSPRSGDLSVYWYQQSLDQGLQFLIQYYNGEERAKGNILERFSAQQFPDLHSELNLSSLELGDSALYFCASSGPGLAGDEQFFGPGTRLTVL.

CDR3 sequence (DNA): TGCAGCGTCGGACGCCAGGGGAAGCTAAATAGCAATCAGCCCCAGCATTTT. It encodes CSVGRQGKLNSNQPQHF. The genes are TRBV29-1 and TRBJ1-5; TRBD1 is a possible D gene (6 bases). V lost 6 bases and J lost 0, with 21 bases in between. Per the germline V gene, CDR1 is SQVTM and CDR2 is ANQGSEA. The CDR3 sequence is 17 residues long.

This chain joins TRBV28 and TRBJ1-5, with unresolved D. The CDR3 contains 15 residues. The germline V gene encodes CDR1 MDHEN and CDR2 SYDVKM. Deletions cut 6 bases from V and 0 bases from J, with 12 bases between. CDR3 DNA sequence: TGTGCCAGCAGCCCCGGCGGCTATAGCAATCAGCCCCAGCATTTT. Translated, it gives CASSPGGYSNQPQHF.

The gene calls are TRBV10-2 and TRBJ1-2; weak D call: TRBD1 (6 bases). Trimming shortened V by 8 bases and J by 5 bases, and 15 bases separated the two germline ends. Germline-derived CDR1 and CDR2 are WSHSY and SAAADI. CDR3 size: 13 residues. The CDR3 bases are TGCGCCAGCCTTCCGGACAGCGAGTATGGCTACACCTTC. Translated, it gives CASLPDSEYGYTF.

The chain uses TRBV27 and TRBJ1-2, with TRBD1 as a possible D gene (6 bases). There are 13 residues in the CDR3. Germline V gene sequence: CDR1 MNHEY, CDR2 SMNVEV (reference sequence). The V gene lost 2 bases and the J gene lost 6 bases, with 10 bases spanning the gap. The CDR3 DNA sequence: TGTGCCAGCAGTTTAGTACCAGGGGATGGCTACACCTTC. Translated, it gives CASSLVPGDGYTF.

V is TRBV11-3 and J is TRBJ2-1, with D possibly being TRBD2 (6 bases). V lost 3 bases, J lost 5 bases, and 14 bases lay in between. Germline lookup yields CDR1 SGHNT and CDR2 YENEEA. The CDR3 runs to 15 residues. CDR3 region: CASSFGDLTHNEQFF. CDR3 DNA: TGTGCCAGCAGCTTCGGGGACTTGACGCACAATGAGCAGTTCTTC.

The chain combines TRBV13 with TRBJ2-7; D is possibly TRBD1 (5 bases). The germline V and J ends were trimmed by 5 bases and 9 bases, with 20 bases remaining between them. Germline CDR1 is PRHDT and CDR2 is FYEKMQ (reference sequence). The CDR3 spans 14 residues. CDR3 residues: CASSPQDGVGWQYF. The DNA for the CDR3 is TGTGCCAGCAGCCCACAGGATGGGGTGGGATGGCAGTACTTC.

The chain has TRBV5-1 and TRBJ2-3; 7 positions agree with TRBD2. The CDR3 extends over 15 amino acids. The J segment lost 4 bases and the V segment lost 0 bases, leaving 5 bases of the junction unmatched. Germline-derived CDR1 and CDR2 are SGHRS and YFSETQ. The CDR3 region has the DNA TGCGCCAGCAGCTTGGGCGGGAGTACCGCAGATACGCAGTATTTT. Encoded protein: CASSLGGSTADTQYF.

The chain combines TRBV5-1 with TRBJ2-5; 13 positions agree with TRBD2. The CDR3 totals 16 residues. Germline lookup yields CDR1 SGHRS and CDR2 YFSETQ. The V gene end was trimmed by 4 bases and the J gene end by 1 base; junction bases not matched to a gene: 4. The DNA of the CDR3 is TGCGCCAGCAGCCCGACTAGCGGGGGGATCCAAGAGACCCAGTACTTC. This encodes CASSPTSGGIQETQYF.

This rearrangement joins TRBV7-7 to TRBJ2-3; 10 positions match TRBD2. V shed 1 base and J 0 bases; nucleotides not matched to a gene: 7. Germline V gene lookup returns CDR1 SSHAT and CDR2 FNYEAQ (reference sequence). The CDR3 has 18 amino acids. The chain's CDR3 is CASSLGAGGPSSTDTQYF. The CDR3 coding sequence is TGTGCCAGCAGCTTAGGAGCGGGGGGGCCGAGTAGCACAGATACGCAGTATTTT.

V usage is TRBV5-6 and J usage is TRBJ1-2; D uncertain. The CDR3 consists of 14 residues. The V gene's germline CDR1 is SGHDT and CDR2 YYEEEE. Trimming cost V 1 base and J 1 base, with 8 bases left between them. CDR3 loop: CASSLPGSNYGYTF. In nucleotides, the CDR3 is TGTGCCAGCAGCTTGCCCGGGAGTAACTATGGCTACACCTTC.

In nucleotides, the CDR3 is TGTGCCAGCAGCTTCCCCGGCGGTACTGAAGCTTTCTTT. Encoded protein: CASSFPGGTEAFF. J is TRBJ1-1 and V is TRBV7-2; unclear D gene. The CDR3 runs 13 residues. The ends were cut back, 3 bases at V and 5 bases at J, with 10 bases in the middle. In germline, CDR1 is SGHTA, CDR2 FQGNSA.

The table lists this clone with a few counts. The chain uses TRBV30 and TRBJ2-7; possibly TRBD1 for D (6 bases). Trimming removed 2 bases at V and 0 bases at J, with 14 bases between. The CDR3 length is 15 residues. The germline V gene encodes CDR1 GTSNPN and CDR2 SVGIG (reference sequence). The CDR3 reads CAWSLGTPDSYEQYF. Written as DNA, the CDR3 is TGTGCCTGGAGTCTCGGGACACCTGACTCCTACGAGCAGTACTTC. Full variable domain (rest looked up from reference TRBV30 and TRBJ2-7): SQTIHQWPATLVQPVGSPLSLECTVEGTSNPNLYWYRQAAGRGLQLLFYSVGIGQISSEVPQNLSASRPQDRQFILSSKKLLLSDSGFYLCAWSLGTPDSYEQYFGPGTRLTVT.

The V and J genes are TRBV30 and TRBJ1-4, with 7 nucleotides matching TRBD1. Germline V gene lookup returns CDR1 GTSNPN and CDR2 SVGIG (reference sequence). Germline trimming cut 0 bases from V and 9 bases from J; bases unmatched to any gene: 4. The CDR3 runs 13 residues. The CDR3 region is CAWSVSGQKKLFF. The DNA of the CDR3 is TGTGCCTGGAGTGTCTCGGGACAGAAAAAACTGTTTTTT.

This sequence joins TRBV6-5 and TRBJ2-1; D possibly corresponds to TRBD2 (7 bases). CDR3 length: 14 residues. Trimming shortened V by 6 bases and J by 9 bases, and 18 bases separated the two germline ends. CDR1 is MNHEY and CDR2 is SVGAGI in the germline V gene. The CDR3 region has the DNA TGTGCCAGCAGGCCCGGGGGGCCCGCCAGTGAGCAGTTCTTC. Its protein is CASRPGGPASEQFF.

The V gene is TRBV7-9, the J gene TRBJ1-3, with 8 bases matching TRBD1. Per the germline V gene, CDR1 is SEHNR and CDR2 is FQNEAQ (reference sequence). The junction had 7 bases not matched to a gene; V was cut back by 6 bases and J by 3 bases. The CDR3 has 15 residues. CDR3 in DNA: TGTGCCAGCAGAATGGACAGGGCAGGTGGAAACACCATATATTTT. Protein product: CASRMDRAGGNTIYF.

The genes are TRBV28 and TRBJ2-2, with D hard to call. Trimming removed 6 bases at V and 5 bases at J, with 10 bases between. The CDR3 loop spans 13 amino acids. Germline V CDR1 and CDR2: MDHEN, SYDVKM. CDR3 nucleotide sequence: TGTGCCAGCAGGAACCTCCGGACCGGGGAGCTGTTTTTT. Protein product: CASRNLRTGELFF.

The V call is TRBV27, the J call TRBJ2-1, with D possibly being TRBD1 (6 bases). This CDR3 spans 16 amino acids. The V gene lost 0 bases and the J gene lost 6 bases, with 15 bases spanning the gap. The V gene's germline CDR1 is MNHEY and CDR2 SMNVEV (reference sequence). CDR3 residues: CASSLSPDSAGNEQFF. The CDR3 nucleotides are TGTGCCAGCAGTTTATCGCCGGACAGTGCCGGCAATGAGCAGTTCTTC.

The chain uses TRBV6-5 and TRBJ2-1, with D perhaps matching TRBD1 (5 bases). The CDR3 covers 16 residues. V shed 0 bases and J shed 0 bases, with 9 bases lying between them. Germline-derived CDR1 and CDR2 are MNHEY and SVGAGI. The CDR3 DNA is TGTGCCAGCAGTTACTCCAGGGCGGACTCCTACAATGAGCAGTTCTTC. Encoded protein: CASSYSRADSYNEQFF.

The chain uses TRBV5-1 and TRBJ2-2; perhaps TRBD2 as D (6 bases). The CDR3 extends over 15 amino acids. Trimming shortened V by 7 bases and J by 5 bases, and 18 bases separated the two germline ends. Germline V gene data show CDR1 as SGHRS and CDR2 as YFSETQ. The CDR3 spells CASQEGRSFTGELFF. The CDR3 DNA is TGCGCCAGCCAGGAGGGACGGAGTTTTACCGGGGAGCTGTTTTTT.

The chain is built from TRBV29-1 and TRBJ1-1; D gene ambiguous. Trimming shortened V by 3 bases and J by 0 bases, and 8 bases separated the two germline ends. This CDR3 has 13 residues. Germline lookup yields CDR1 SQVTM and CDR2 ANQGSEA. The CDR3 is CSVESDMNTEAFF. The DNA for the CDR3 is TGCAGCGTTGAGTCTGACATGAACACTGAAGCTTTCTTT.

This chain uses TRBV6-6 with TRBJ1-6, with D uncertain. Germline V lookup: CDR1 MNHNY, CDR2 SVGAGI (reference sequence). Trimming pared 7 bases from V and 7 bases from J, leaving 17 bases between. The CDR3 totals 15 residues. For the CDR3, the DNA is TGTGCCAGCAAGGGAGGACCAGAGGCCAATTCACCCCTCCACTTT. Translation gives CASKGGPEANSPLHF.

The chain carries TRBV6-1 and TRBJ1-2; D might be TRBD1 (6 bases). The CDR3 has 14 amino acids. The V gene lost 6 bases and the J gene lost 0 bases, with 11 bases spanning the gap. The germline V gene encodes CDR1 MNHNS and CDR2 SASEGT. As DNA, the CDR3 is TGTGCCAGCAGAAGGACAGACACTAACTATGGCTACACCTTC. It is translated as CASRRTDTNYGYTF.

This clone was seen only once. This chain connects TRBV9 to TRBJ2-5; D not certain. Germline V gene lookup returns CDR1 SGDLS and CDR2 YYNGEE. This CDR3 spans 14 amino acids. V was cut by 2 bases and J by 3 bases, with 11 bases left in between. The CDR3 region has the DNA TGTGCCAGCAGCGTTACCGCAGTCGAAGAGACCCAGTACTTC. As protein: CASSVTAVEETQYF.

V and J are TRBV5-1 and TRBJ2-3, with TRBD2 matching over 8 bases. The CDR3 is 15 amino acids. Losses at the gene ends were 2 bases for V and 1 base for J; bases not matched to a gene: 3. The germline V gene encodes CDR1 SGHRS and CDR2 YFSETQ. Here the CDR3 DNA reads TGCGCCAGCAGCTTTAGCGGGATTGGCACAGATACGCAGTATTTT. Translation: CASSFSGIGTDTQYF.

The chain carries TRBV15 and TRBJ1-5; D not resolved. The ends were cut back, 0 bases at V and 3 bases at J, with 9 bases in the middle. The CDR3 extends over 15 amino acids. Germline CDR1 is LNHNV and CDR2 is YYDKDF (reference sequence). CDR3 residues: CATSRDNSVNQPQHF. As DNA, the CDR3 is TGTGCCACCAGCAGAGATAACAGTGTCAATCAGCCCCAGCATTTT.